A single sample gave rise to the 11 T cell receptor beta chains below, sequenced in a study of control samples from healthy donors and cancer patients. The assay was immunoSEQ multiplex PCR, and TCRdb's table has in-frame clones only and misses some. The sample has some 94,000 clones, approximately 86% seen once. Sequencing was carried out using blood. These receptors were taken from a woman in her forties or fifties in good health.

CDR3 sequence reads: CASSPPGTYNEQFF. CDR3 in DNA: TGCGCCAGCAGTCCCCCCGGGACTTACAATGAGCAGTTCTTC. The V gene is TRBV5-1, the J gene TRBJ2-1, with a possible D match to TRBD2 (6 bases). The ends were cut back, 5 bases at V and 4 bases at J, with 13 bases in the middle. The CDR3 consists of 14 residues. Germline V gene data show CDR1 as SGHRS and CDR2 as YFSETQ.

The J gene is TRBJ1-6, the V gene TRBV7-9; TRBD1 matches 9 bases. V lost 7 bases, J lost 10 bases, and 5 bases stayed unmatched. The CDR3 has 13 amino acids. CDR1 is SEHNR and CDR2 is FQNEAQ in the germline V gene (reference sequence). The CDR3 loop is CASTTGGDSPLHF. DNA of the CDR3: TGTGCCAGCACCACAGGGGGCGACTCACCCCTCCACTTT.

This sequence joins TRBV12-3 or TRBV12-4 and TRBJ2-5; perhaps TRBD1 as D (5 bases). There are 13 residues in the CDR3. Trimming shortened V by 6 bases and J by 5 bases, and 13 bases separated the two germline ends. The DNA of the CDR3 is TGTGCCAGCAGCCCGCCAGGGTTGGAGACCCAGTACTTC. Amino acid sequence: CASSPPGLETQYF.

The chain has TRBV7-8 and TRBJ1-1; the match to TRBD1 covers 8 bases. Per the germline V gene, CDR1 is SGHVS and CDR2 is FQNEAQ. The CDR3 is 16 amino acids. V shed 3 bases and J 0 bases; nucleotides not matched to a gene: 6. CDR3 residues: CASSFSTGAMNTEAFF. In DNA form, the CDR3 reads TGTGCCAGCAGCTTTTCGACAGGGGCCATGAACACTGAAGCTTTCTTT.

This clone was detected only once. V is TRBV9 and J is TRBJ2-3; a possible D gene is TRBD2 (6 bases). This CDR3 is built from 16 residues. CDR1 SGDLS and CDR2 YYNGEE come from the germline V gene. Trimming took off 0 bases at V and 0 bases at J, with 11 bases between the two ends. The CDR3 nucleotides read TGTGCCAGCAGCGTAGGATTAGCGGTTAGCACAGATACGCAGTATTTT. The encoded protein is CASSVGLAVSTDTQYF.

This clone was found a few times. CDR3: CSASSGPYNEQFF. The CDR3 nucleotides are TGCAGTGCTAGTAGCGGGCCCTACAATGAGCAGTTCTTC. The gene calls are TRBV20-1 and TRBJ2-1, with 7 bases fitting TRBD2. Germline values: CDR1 DFQATT, CDR2 SNEGSKA (reference sequence). The CDR3 has 13 amino acids. V shed 3 bases and J 2 bases; nucleotides not matched to a gene: 1.

This clone was observed once. The V call is TRBV7-2, the J call TRBJ2-1, with TRBD2 matching over 11 bases. The trim removed 5 bases at V and 0 bases at J, leaving 3 bases unmatched. Germline loops: CDR1 SGHTA, CDR2 FQGNSA. The CDR3 length is 16 residues. This CDR3 reads CASSPGTSGSYNEQFF. CDR3 nucleotides: TGTGCCAGCAGCCCCGGGACTAGCGGCTCCTACAATGAGCAGTTCTTC.

The chain links TRBV10-1 to TRBJ1-3; 8 nucleotides align to TRBD1. Germline V CDR1 and CDR2: WNHNN, SYGVQD (reference sequence). This CDR3 has 17 residues. J was trimmed by 3 bases and V by 9 bases; bases with no gene match: 16. The CDR3 DNA follows: TGCGCCAGGGACAGGGTCACGGGTCGTATTTTTGGAAACACCATATATTTT. It is translated as CARDRVTGRIFGNTIYF.

The rearrangement links TRBV4-2 to TRBJ2-1; 10 bases match TRBD2. This CDR3 comprises 17 residues. The V segment lost 4 bases and the J segment 5 bases; nucleotides outside the gene matches: 11. Germline CDR1 reads LGHNA; CDR2 reads YNFKEQ. The CDR3 sequence is CASSRVGSGGGNNEQFF. CDR3 bases: TGTGCCAGCAGCCGAGTCGGGAGCGGGGGGGGTAACAATGAGCAGTTCTTC.

The gene calls are TRBV7-9 and TRBJ1-1; 7 bases agree with TRBD1. The V gene end was trimmed by 4 bases and the J gene end by 2 bases; junction bases not matched to a gene: 16. The germline gives CDR1 SEHNR, CDR2 FQNEAQ (reference sequence). The CDR3 spans 18 residues. CDR3 in amino acids: CASSSLVWKGTDNTEAFF. DNA of the CDR3: TGTGCCAGCAGCTCGTTAGTATGGAAAGGGACAGACAACACTGAAGCTTTCTTT.

The chain uses TRBV27 and TRBJ1-2, with D possibly being TRBD1 (6 bases). The CDR3 is 15 residues long. V was clipped by 9 bases and J by 4 bases, with 21 bases between them. In germline, CDR1 is MNHEY, CDR2 SMNVEV (reference sequence). The CDR3 sequence: CASAALLGGGYGYTF. The DNA for the CDR3 is TGTGCCAGTGCGGCCCTGTTGGGAGGGGGCTATGGCTACACCTTC.